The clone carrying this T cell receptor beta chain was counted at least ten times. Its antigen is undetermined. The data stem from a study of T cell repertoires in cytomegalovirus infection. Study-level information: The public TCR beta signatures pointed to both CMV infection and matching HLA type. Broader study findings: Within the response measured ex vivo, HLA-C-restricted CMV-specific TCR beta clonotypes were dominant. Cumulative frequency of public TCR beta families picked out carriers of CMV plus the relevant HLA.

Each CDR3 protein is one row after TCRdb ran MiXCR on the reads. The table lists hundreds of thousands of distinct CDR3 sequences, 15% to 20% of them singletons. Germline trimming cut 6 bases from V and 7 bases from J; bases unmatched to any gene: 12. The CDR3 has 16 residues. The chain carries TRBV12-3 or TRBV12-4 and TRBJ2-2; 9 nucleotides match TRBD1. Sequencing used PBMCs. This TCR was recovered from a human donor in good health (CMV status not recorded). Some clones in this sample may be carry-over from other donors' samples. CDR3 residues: CASRPGTGPADGELFF. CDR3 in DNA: TGTGCCAGCAGACCCGGGACAGGGCCCGCCGACGGGGAGCTGTTTTTT.